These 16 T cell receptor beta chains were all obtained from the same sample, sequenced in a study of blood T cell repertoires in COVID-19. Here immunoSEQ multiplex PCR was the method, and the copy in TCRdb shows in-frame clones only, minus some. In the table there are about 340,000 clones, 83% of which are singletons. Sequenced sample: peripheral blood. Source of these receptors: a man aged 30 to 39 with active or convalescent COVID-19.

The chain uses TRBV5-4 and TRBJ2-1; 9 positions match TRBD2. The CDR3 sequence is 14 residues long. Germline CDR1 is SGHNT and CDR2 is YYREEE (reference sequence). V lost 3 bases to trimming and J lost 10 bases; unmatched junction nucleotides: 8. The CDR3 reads CASSSTAGGGEQFF. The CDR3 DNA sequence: TGTGCCAGCAGCTCGACTGCGGGGGGGGGAGAGCAGTTCTTC.

CDR3 DNA sequence: TGTGCCAGCCGTCCAGGGGGGAACGGAAACACCATATATTTT. It encodes CASRPGGNGNTIYF. The chain joins TRBV6-5 to TRBJ1-3; 7 nucleotides agree with TRBD1. The CDR3 is 14 residues long. Germline assignment: CDR1 MNHEY and CDR2 SVGAGI. V lost 8 bases, J lost 4 bases, and 8 bases stayed unmatched.

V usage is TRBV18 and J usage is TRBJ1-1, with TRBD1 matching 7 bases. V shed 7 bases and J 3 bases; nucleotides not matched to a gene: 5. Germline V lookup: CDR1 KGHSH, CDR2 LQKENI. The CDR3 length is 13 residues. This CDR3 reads CASFLQGDTEAFF. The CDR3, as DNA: TGTGCCAGCTTCCTTCAGGGGGACACTGAAGCTTTCTTT.

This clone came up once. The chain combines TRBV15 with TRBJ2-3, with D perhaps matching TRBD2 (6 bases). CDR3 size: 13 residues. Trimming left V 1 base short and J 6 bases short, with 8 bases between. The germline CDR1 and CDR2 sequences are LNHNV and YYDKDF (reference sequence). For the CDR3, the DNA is TGTGCCACCAGCAGAGGCGGGATGGATACGCAGTATTTT. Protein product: CATSRGGMDTQYF.

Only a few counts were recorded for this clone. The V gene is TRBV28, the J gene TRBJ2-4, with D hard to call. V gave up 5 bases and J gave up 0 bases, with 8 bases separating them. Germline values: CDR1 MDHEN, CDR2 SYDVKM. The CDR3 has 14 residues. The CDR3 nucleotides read TGTGCCAGCAGTCCCTCCGTAGCCAAAAACATTCAGTACTTC. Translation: CASSPSVAKNIQYF.

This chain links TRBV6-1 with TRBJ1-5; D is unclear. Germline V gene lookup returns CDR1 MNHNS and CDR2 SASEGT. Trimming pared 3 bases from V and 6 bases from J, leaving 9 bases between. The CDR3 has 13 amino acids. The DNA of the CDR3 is TGTGCCAGCAGTGACCCCTTTTTTCAGCCCCAGCATTTT. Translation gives CASSDPFFQPQHF.

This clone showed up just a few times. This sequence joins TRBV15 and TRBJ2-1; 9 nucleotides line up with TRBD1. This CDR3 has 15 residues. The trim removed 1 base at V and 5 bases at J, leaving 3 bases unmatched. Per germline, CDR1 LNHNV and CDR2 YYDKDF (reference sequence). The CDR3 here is CATSRGDRENNEQFF. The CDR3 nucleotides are TGTGCCACCAGCAGAGGGGACAGGGAAAACAATGAGCAGTTCTTC.

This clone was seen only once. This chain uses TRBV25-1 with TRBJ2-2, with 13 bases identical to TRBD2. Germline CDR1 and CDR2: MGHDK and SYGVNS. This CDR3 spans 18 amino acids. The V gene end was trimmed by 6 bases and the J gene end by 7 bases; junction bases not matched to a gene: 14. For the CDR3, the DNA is TGTGCCAGCAGCACTATCGGACTAGCGGGAGTAGGGGGCGGGGAGCTGTTTTTT. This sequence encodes CASSTIGLAGVGGGELFF.

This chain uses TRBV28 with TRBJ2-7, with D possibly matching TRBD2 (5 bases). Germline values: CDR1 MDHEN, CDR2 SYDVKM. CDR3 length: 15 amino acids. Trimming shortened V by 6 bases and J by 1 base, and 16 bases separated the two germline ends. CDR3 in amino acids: CASSNPRGRSYEQYF. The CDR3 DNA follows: TGTGCCAGCAGCAACCCCCGGGGTAGGTCCTACGAGCAGTACTTC.

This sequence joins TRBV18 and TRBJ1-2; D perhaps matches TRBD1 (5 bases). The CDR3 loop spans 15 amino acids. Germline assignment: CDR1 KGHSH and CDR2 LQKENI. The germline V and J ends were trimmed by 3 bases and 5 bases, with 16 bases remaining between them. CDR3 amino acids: CASSPEVGAGYGYTF. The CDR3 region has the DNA TGTGCCAGCTCACCGGAAGTAGGGGCAGGGTATGGCTACACCTTC. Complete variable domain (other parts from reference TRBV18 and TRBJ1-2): NAGVMQNPRHLVRRRGQEARLRCSPMKGHSHVYWYRQLPEEGLKFMVYLQKENIIDESGMPKERFSAEFPKEGPSILRIQQVVRGDSAAYFCASSPEVGAGYGYTFGSGTRLTVV.

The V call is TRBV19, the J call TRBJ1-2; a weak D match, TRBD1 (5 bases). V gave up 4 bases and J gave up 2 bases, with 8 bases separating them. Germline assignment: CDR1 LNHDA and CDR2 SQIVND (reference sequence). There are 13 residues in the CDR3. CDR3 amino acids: CASSKQANYGYTF. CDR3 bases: TGTGCCAGTAGTAAACAGGCGAACTATGGCTACACCTTC.

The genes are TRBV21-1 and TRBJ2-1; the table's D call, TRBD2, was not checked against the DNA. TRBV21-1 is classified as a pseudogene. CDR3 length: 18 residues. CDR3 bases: TGTGCCAGCAGCAAAATAAGGAGGGACCGACGCGTAATCAATGAGCAGTTCTTC. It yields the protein CASSKIRRDRRVINEQFF.

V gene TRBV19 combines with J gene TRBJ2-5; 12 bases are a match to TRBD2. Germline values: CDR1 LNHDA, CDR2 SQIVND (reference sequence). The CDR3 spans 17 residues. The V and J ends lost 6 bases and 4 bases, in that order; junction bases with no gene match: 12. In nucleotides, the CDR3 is TGTGCCAGTAGCCTGACTAGCGGGGGCCCGGGGGGAGAGACCCAGTACTTC. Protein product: CASSLTSGGPGGETQYF.

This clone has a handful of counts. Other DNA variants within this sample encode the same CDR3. CDR3 nucleotide sequence: TGTGCCAGCAGTTACGAGGGTCGTGAAGCTTTCTTT. This translates into CASSYEGREAFF. The rearrangement uses TRBV6-6 and TRBJ1-1; D ambiguous. Germline V CDR1 and CDR2: MNHNY, SVGAGI (reference sequence). The V and J ends lost 2 bases and 7 bases respectively, with 8 bases between them. The CDR3 is 12 amino acids.

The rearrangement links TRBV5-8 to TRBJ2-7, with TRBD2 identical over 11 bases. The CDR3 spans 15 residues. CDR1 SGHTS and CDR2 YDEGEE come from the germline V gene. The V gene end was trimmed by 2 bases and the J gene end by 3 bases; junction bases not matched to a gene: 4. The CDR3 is CASSFLLAGGYEQYF. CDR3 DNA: TGTGCCAGCAGCTTTTTGCTAGCGGGAGGCTACGAGCAGTACTTC. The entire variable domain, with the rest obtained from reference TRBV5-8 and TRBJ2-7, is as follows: EAGVTQSPTHLIKTRGQQATLRCSPISGHTSVYWYQQALGLGLQFLLWYDEGEERNRGNFPPRFSGRQFPNYSSELNVNALELEDSALYLCASSFLLAGGYEQYFGPGTRLTVT.

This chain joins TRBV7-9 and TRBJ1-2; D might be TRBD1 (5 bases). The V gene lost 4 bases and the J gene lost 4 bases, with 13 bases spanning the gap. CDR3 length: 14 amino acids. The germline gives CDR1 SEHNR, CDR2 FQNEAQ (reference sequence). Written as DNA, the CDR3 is TGTGCCAGCAGCTCAGAAGGGGATTTCTATGGCTACACCTTC. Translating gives CASSSEGDFYGYTF.